The next 30 T cell receptor beta chains were all read from a single sample in a study of T cell changes during pregnancy in multiple sclerosis. Sequencing used immunoSEQ multiplex PCR; TCRdb keeps in-frame clones, though not all of them. The sample comprises 61,000 or so clones, around 93% of which are singletons, and less than 0.45% rests with the top ten. Sequences were derived from CD4+ T cells from peripheral blood mononuclear cells, sampled before pregnancy. The receptor set was obtained from a female donor with multiple sclerosis, enrolled in a pregnancy study.

The genes are TRBV6-6 and TRBJ2-7; D is undetermined. Germline CDR1 reads MNHNY; CDR2 reads SVGAGI (reference sequence). V gave up 5 bases and J gave up 6 bases, with 11 bases separating them. This CDR3 contains 12 residues. CDR3 loop: CASSSPAGEQYF. Here the CDR3 DNA reads TGTGCCAGCAGTAGCCCGGCAGGCGAGCAGTACTTC.

The chain is built from TRBV6-1 and TRBJ1-2, with D possibly TRBD1 on 5 matching bases. The CDR3 consists of 12 residues. Germline assignment: CDR1 MNHNS and CDR2 SASEGT. With 6 bases removed from V and 3 bases from J, the gap between germline ends came to 8 bases. The CDR3 protein is CASRGPDYGYTF. CDR3 DNA sequence: TGTGCCAGCAGGGGGCCTGACTATGGCTACACCTTC.

The chain joins TRBV6-5 to TRBJ2-7, with a tentative D call TRBD2 (5 bases). CDR1 is MNHEY and CDR2 is SVGAGI in the germline V gene. CDR3 size: 14 residues. The V gene lost 7 bases and the J gene lost 0 bases, with 13 bases spanning the gap. The CDR3 is CASKDGLSSYEQYF. CDR3 DNA sequence: TGTGCCAGCAAAGACGGACTTAGCTCCTACGAGCAGTACTTC.

The chain couples TRBV7-3 to TRBJ2-7, with 9 bases identical to TRBD2. V gave up 5 bases and J gave up 6 bases; unmatched junction bases: 11. CDR1 and CDR2 from the germline V gene are SGHTA and FQGTGA. The CDR3 length is 15 residues. The CDR3 nucleotides read TGTGCCAGCAGCCCCGTAGCGGGAGAGAGATCCGAGCAGTACTTC. This encodes CASSPVAGERSEQYF. The full variable domain, completed using reference TRBV7-3 and TRBJ2-7, is GAGVSQTPSNKVTEKGKYVELRCDPISGHTALYWYRQSLGQGPEFLIYFQGTGAADDSGLPNDRFFAVRPEGSVSTLKIQRTERGDSAVYLCASSPVAGERSEQYFGPGTRLTVT.

V and J are TRBV5-4 and TRBJ2-7; D is unclear. Germline V gene lookup returns CDR1 SGHNT and CDR2 YYREEE (reference sequence). CDR3 length equals 12 residues. V lost 2 bases to trimming and J lost 7 bases, with 10 bases between them. CDR3 sequence (DNA): TGTGCCAGCAGCTTACCATTACAAGAGCAGTACTTC. This sequence encodes CASSLPLQEQYF.

The V call is TRBV4-2, the J call TRBJ1-5; possibly TRBD1 for D (5 bases). The V and J ends lost 4 bases and 5 bases respectively, with 9 bases between them. This CDR3 is 13 amino acids long. CDR1 LGHNA and CDR2 YNFKEQ come from the germline V gene. The CDR3 DNA follows: TGTGCCAGCAGCCTGAACAGGTATCAGCCCCAGCATTTT. Translated: CASSLNRYQPQHF.

This sequence joins TRBV27 and TRBJ2-5; maybe TRBD2 (6 bases). V was cut by 8 bases and J by 1 base, with 11 bases left in between. The CDR3 runs to 13 residues. The germline V gene has CDR1 MNHEY and CDR2 SMNVEV (reference sequence). For the CDR3, the DNA is TGTGCCAGCGGGGGGTGGGCCCAAGAGACCCAGTACTTC. Its translation is CASGGWAQETQYF.

The V call is TRBV7-2, the J call TRBJ2-7; 10 bases match TRBD2. The V gene's germline CDR1 is SGHTA and CDR2 FQGNSA. The length of the CDR3 is 16 residues. V lost 3 bases to trimming and J lost 2 bases; unmatched junction nucleotides: 7. CDR3 nucleotide sequence: TGTGCCAGCAGCTTCCGCCTAGCGGGAGCGGCCTACGAGCAGTACTTC. Protein sequence: CASSFRLAGAAYEQYF.

A single count supports this clone. The chain is built from TRBV15 and TRBJ2-3; no clear D gene. This CDR3 comprises 17 residues. Deletions cut 0 bases from V and 2 bases from J, with 15 bases between. Germline CDR1 is LNHNV and CDR2 is YYDKDF (reference sequence). The CDR3 loop reads CATSRDLGSSFTDTQYF. CDR3 coding DNA: TGTGCCACCAGCAGAGATCTGGGTAGCTCCTTCACAGATACGCAGTATTTT.

V usage is TRBV4-3 and J usage is TRBJ2-3, with TRBD2 matching over 8 bases. This CDR3 has 15 amino acids. In germline, CDR1 is LGHNA, CDR2 YSLEER. Trimming took 1 base from V and 6 from J; bases not matched to a gene: 6. The CDR3 region has the DNA TGCGCCAGCAGCCAAGGGGCCAGCGGGAGTGATACGCAGTATTTT. This translates into CASSQGASGSDTQYF.

The V call is TRBV6-5, the J call TRBJ2-3; possible D gene TRBD1, 5 bases. Trimming removed 6 bases from V and 1 base from J, with 8 bases in between. The germline gives CDR1 MNHEY, CDR2 SVGAGI. The CDR3 has 13 residues. CDR3 amino acids: CASRGLGTDTQYF. The CDR3 DNA follows: TGTGCCAGCAGGGGGCTTGGCACAGATACGCAGTATTTT.

The chain couples TRBV5-4 to TRBJ2-3; TRBD2 is a possible D gene (6 bases). Germline CDR1 is SGHNT and CDR2 is YYREEE (reference sequence). The CDR3 consists of 15 residues. The V end lost 6 bases, the J end lost 2 bases, and 16 bases lay between the germline ends. Written as DNA, the CDR3 is TGTGCCAGCACCCCGAGCGCGGGGTCCACAGATACGCAGTATTTT. The encoded protein is CASTPSAGSTDTQYF.

The chain links TRBV9 to TRBJ2-7; 10 bases are a match to TRBD2. Trimming at V came to 3 bases and at J to 6 bases, leaving 6 bases not matched to a gene. The CDR3 contains 14 residues. The germline V gene encodes CDR1 SGDLS and CDR2 YYNGEE. For the CDR3, the DNA is TGTGCCAGCAGCGAGAGGACTAGCGGCGTCGAGCAGTACTTC. Amino acids: CASSERTSGVEQYF.

A single count supports this clone. V and J are TRBV2 and TRBJ2-7; D gene ambiguous. There are 14 residues in the CDR3. V was cut by 7 bases and J by 6 bases, with 19 bases left in between. CDR1 is SNHLY, CDR2 FYNNEI, per germline. CDR3 sequence: CASKVAGSGFEQYF. CDR3 nucleotides: TGTGCCAGCAAAGTCGCCGGGTCCGGGTTCGAGCAGTACTTC.

This sequence joins TRBV11-1 and TRBJ2-1; 12 bases map to TRBD2. Germline CDR1 and CDR2: SGHAT and FQDESV (reference sequence). V was pared by 4 bases and J by 8 bases, with 6 bases of the junction left unmatched. This CDR3 contains 15 residues. CDR3 coding DNA: TGTGCCAGCAGCTCCAGGACTAGCGGGATAGATGAGCAGTTCTTC. Protein: CASSSRTSGIDEQFF.

This clone was observed a few times. V is TRBV5-4 and J is TRBJ1-2; TRBD1 agrees at 7 bases. CDR3 length equals 16 residues. J gave up 0 bases and V 1 base, and 6 bases lay outside the gene matches. Germline V gene lookup returns CDR1 SGHNT and CDR2 YYREEE (reference sequence). The CDR3: CASSLLLTGANYGYTF. In nucleotides, the CDR3 is TGTGCCAGCAGCTTGCTACTTACAGGGGCTAACTATGGCTACACCTTC.

V gene TRBV7-2 combines with J gene TRBJ2-3, with 7 bases identical to TRBD2. After removal of 0 bases from V and 0 bases from J, the junction contained 6 bases not matched to a gene. Germline CDR1 and CDR2: SGHTA and FQGNSA. The CDR3 has 17 amino acids. CDR3 residues: CASSLARGGGSTDTQYF. In nucleotides, the CDR3 is TGTGCCAGCAGCTTAGCGAGGGGCGGGGGTAGCACAGATACGCAGTATTTT. The whole variable domain, filled in from reference TRBV7-2 and TRBJ2-3, reads GAGVSQSPSNKVTEKGKDVELRCDPISGHTALYWYRQSLGQGLEFLIYFQGNSAPDKSGLPSDRFSAERTGGSVSTLTIQRTQQEDSAVYLCASSLARGGGSTDTQYFGPGTRLTVL.

V is TRBV21-1 and J is TRBJ2-2; the D call in the table, TRBD2, was not verified against the DNA. TRBV21-1 constitutes a pseudogene. The CDR3 contains 18 residues. In DNA form, the CDR3 reads TGTGCCAGCAGCGCCATGAGTAGCGGGCACGCGAACACCGGGGAGCTGTTTTTT. Translated: CASSAMSSGHANTGELFF.

DNA for the CDR3: TGTGCCAGCAGCCTGGGAGGTGCGGCCCAAGAGACCCAGTACTTC. It is translated as CASSLGGAAQETQYF. This rearrangement joins TRBV7-3 to TRBJ2-5; TRBD2 is a possible D gene (6 bases). This CDR3 region has 15 residues. Deletions cut 5 bases from V and 1 base from J, with 14 bases between. CDR1 is SGHTA and CDR2 is FQGTGA in the germline V gene. The full variable domain, its missing parts supplied by reference TRBV7-3 and TRBJ2-5, is GAGVSQTPSNKVTEKGKYVELRCDPISGHTALYWYRQSLGQGPEFLIYFQGTGAADDSGLPNDRFFAVRPEGSVSTLKIQRTERGDSAVYLCASSLGGAAQETQYFGPGTRLLVL.

V usage is TRBV5-6 and J usage is TRBJ2-7; 7 positions agree with TRBD1. This CDR3 comprises 15 residues. The V gene's germline CDR1 is SGHDT and CDR2 YYEEEE. The V segment lost 4 bases and the J segment 2 bases; nucleotides outside the gene matches: 9. The CDR3 region has the DNA TGTGCCAGCAGCCTGACAGGGTTGGGGACCTACGAGCAGTACTTC. It translates to CASSLTGLGTYEQYF.

As DNA, the CDR3 is TGTGCCAGCAATCCCCGGGGGTTCGGTGAAAAACTGTTTTTT. Translation gives CASNPRGFGEKLFF. The chain links TRBV6-1 to TRBJ1-4, with D possibly being TRBD1 (5 bases). Germline CDR1 and CDR2: MNHNS and SASEGT. V was pared by 7 bases and J by 7 bases, with 16 bases between. The CDR3 runs to 14 residues.

The chain is built from TRBV5-1 and TRBJ2-5, with TRBD1 as a possible D gene (5 bases). There are 13 residues in the CDR3. V lost 4 bases to trimming and J lost 1 base, with 8 bases between them. Germline V lookup: CDR1 SGHRS, CDR2 YFSETQ. The CDR3: CASSQGAQETQYF. The CDR3 DNA is TGCGCCAGCAGCCAAGGGGCCCAAGAGACCCAGTACTTC.

The chain links TRBV19 to TRBJ2-1, with 9 positions matching TRBD1. The ends lost 6 bases at V and 7 bases at J; junction bases unmatched: 13. The CDR3 runs to 16 residues. Germline-derived CDR1 and CDR2 are LNHDA and SQIVND (reference sequence). CDR3 nucleotide sequence: TGTGCCAGTAGGACCTCGGACAGGGGATCTAGGAATGAGCAGTTCTTC. Encoded protein: CASRTSDRGSRNEQFF.

CDR3 residues: CASSLGGSGNTIYF. For the CDR3, the DNA is TGTGCCAGCAGCTTAGGGGGCTCCGGAAACACCATATATTTT. The chain has TRBV7-2 and TRBJ1-3, with D tentatively TRBD1 (5 bases). The CDR3 is 14 residues long. Germline V gene data show CDR1 as SGHTA and CDR2 as FQGNSA. V was trimmed by 1 base and J by 4 bases, leaving 8 bases between them.

This clone came up once. The chain has TRBV27 and TRBJ2-7; D is possibly TRBD2 (5 bases). V was trimmed by 6 bases and J by 2 bases, leaving 17 bases between them. The germline gives CDR1 MNHEY, CDR2 SMNVEV (reference sequence). CDR3 length equals 15 residues. In nucleotides, the CDR3 is TGTGCCAGCAGCCAGGCTCCGCGGGCAACCTACGAGCAGTACTTC. Its protein is CASSQAPRATYEQYF.

The chain is built from TRBV29-1 and TRBJ2-7, with TRBD2 matching over 8 bases. CDR1 is SQVTM, CDR2 ANQGSEA, per germline. CDR3 length: 15 amino acids. Losses at the gene ends were 2 bases for V and 1 base for J; bases not matched to a gene: 7. CDR3 in DNA: TGCAGCGTTGAAAGGTTTAGCGGGAAGTCCTACGAGCAGTACTTC. This sequence encodes CSVERFSGKSYEQYF.

V usage is TRBV21-1 and J usage is TRBJ2-3; TRBD1 was called by the table and not checked on the DNA. TRBV21-1 is classified as a pseudogene. CDR3 size: 16 residues. CDR3 residues: CASSKGTDLSTDTQYF. The CDR3 DNA sequence: TGTGCCAGCAGCAAAGGGACAGACCTTAGCACAGATACGCAGTATTTT.

The chain couples TRBV9 to TRBJ1-4; 9 bases are a match to TRBD1. Germline CDR1 reads SGDLS; CDR2 reads YYNGEE. The ends lost 3 bases at V and 6 bases at J; junction bases unmatched: 6. The CDR3 extends over 15 amino acids. The CDR3 sequence is CASSAPTGGDEKLFF. The CDR3 DNA reads as TGTGCCAGCAGCGCTCCCACAGGGGGCGATGAAAAACTGTTTTTT. Full variable domain (missing parts from reference TRBV9 and TRBJ1-4): DSGVTQTPKHLITATGQRVTLRCSPRSGDLSVYWYQQSLDQGLQFLIQYYNGEERAKGNILERFSAQQFPDLHSELNLSSLELGDSALYFCASSAPTGGDEKLFFGSGTQLSVL.

The CDR3 coding sequence is TGTGCCAGCAGTCCTGGACTAAGAAAGGATGAGCAGTTCTTC. It specifies CASSPGLRKDEQFF. The chain links TRBV6-6 to TRBJ2-1; possibly TRBD2 for D (6 bases). CDR1 is MNHNY, CDR2 SVGAGI, per germline (reference sequence). The CDR3 sequence is 14 residues long. Trimming stripped 5 bases from V and 8 bases from J, with 16 bases between.

This clone has only a few counts. The chain is built from TRBV6-4 and TRBJ1-1, with no clear D. Trimming removed 4 bases at V and 7 bases at J, with 13 bases between. In germline, CDR1 is MRHNA, CDR2 SNTAGT. The CDR3 runs 13 residues. CDR3: CASSVDGGDEAFF. The CDR3 bases are TGTGCCAGCAGTGTAGATGGCGGAGATGAAGCTTTCTTT.